Each of the 11 T cell receptor beta chains below was sequenced from the same sample in a study of T cells in Graves' hyperthyroidism and ophthalmopathy. The source material, RNA transcripts, was used to amplify TCR beta CDR3 regions. Researchers ran a first-round RT-PCR on the TCR CDR3 using the HTBI primer set. TCRdb reanalysed the multiplex PCR reads using MiXCR and keeps one entry per CDR3 protein. The sample records about 700,000 distinct CDR3 sequences, approximately 15% being singletons. Sequenced: blood. These receptors all stem from a woman between 18 and 30 years old with Graves' hyperthyroidism.

This clonotype has at least ten counts. The chain uses TRBV30 and TRBJ1-1, with D maybe TRBD1 (5 bases). Germline V gene sequence: CDR1 GTSNPN, CDR2 SVGIG (reference sequence). The CDR3 extends over 12 amino acids. The V gene lost 3 bases and the J gene lost 3 bases, with 8 bases spanning the gap. CDR3 region: CAWRLGDTEAFF. The CDR3, as DNA: TGTGCCTGGAGATTAGGGGACACTGAAGCTTTCTTT.

With regard to this clonotype: An end of the junction differs from the germline gene, which may be a read error. The genes are TRBV11-1 and TRBJ2-7; 7 bases are shared with TRBD1. Germline V gives CDR1 SGHAT, CDR2 FQDESV (reference sequence). The CDR3 extends over 16 amino acids. Here the CDR3 reads CASSQASTGVHYEQYF. The DNA for the CDR3 is TGTGCCAGCAGCCAAGCCTCTACAGGGGTCCACTACGAACAGTACTTC.

At least ten counts were recorded for this clonotype. The V gene is TRBV7-3, the J gene TRBJ2-1; 9 bases agree with TRBD2. CDR1 and CDR2 (germline): SGHTA, FQGTGA. The CDR3 sequence is 15 residues long. V shed 4 bases and J 4 bases; nucleotides not matched to a gene: 5. This chain's CDR3 is CASSSTSGQYNEQFF. In DNA, the CDR3 is TGTGCCAGCAGCTCCACTAGCGGGCAATACAATGAGCAGTTCTTC.

There are many counts of this clonotype. The genes are TRBV7-3 and TRBJ2-7; D gene uncertain. Germline V gene data show CDR1 as SGHTA and CDR2 as FQGTGA. The V and J ends lost 2 bases and 3 bases respectively, with 8 bases between them. The CDR3 extends over 13 amino acids. Here the CDR3 DNA reads TGTGCCAGCAGCTTATATCTCGACTACGAGCAGTACTTC. This encodes CASSLYLDYEQYF.

In its sample, this clonotype was seen many times. The chain uses TRBV5-1 and TRBJ2-3; 7 nucleotides align to TRBD2. The V gene's germline CDR1 is SGHRS and CDR2 YFSETQ. The CDR3 is 14 amino acids. Trimming at V came to 1 base and at J to 6 bases, leaving 5 bases not matched to a gene. CDR3 loop: CASSLTREKDTQYF. CDR3 sequence (DNA): TGCGCCAGCAGCTTGACGCGGGAGAAGGATACGCAGTATTTT.

This clonotype was recorded many times. The chain is built from TRBV9 and TRBJ2-5, with TRBD2 matching over 10 bases. The germline V gene has CDR1 SGDLS and CDR2 YYNGEE. With 4 bases clipped from V and 5 bases from J, the junction kept 8 bases outside the gene matches. This CDR3 is 15 amino acids long. CDR3 DNA sequence: TGTGCCAGCAGCTTCTCTAGCGGGGGAAAGGAGACCCAGTACTTC. It specifies CASSFSSGGKETQYF.

This clonotype was observed at least ten times. V and J are TRBV20-1 and TRBJ1-5, with 7 positions matching TRBD1. J was trimmed by 4 bases and V by 6 bases; bases with no gene match: 9. CDR3 length: 14 amino acids. Germline values: CDR1 DFQATT, CDR2 SNEGSKA (reference sequence). The DNA for the CDR3 is TGCAGTGCCAGACAGGGCTCCCCTAATCAGCCCCAGCATTTT. Amino acids: CSARQGSPNQPQHF.

This clonotype was seen repeatedly, ten times or more. This chain uses TRBV9 with TRBJ2-5; the match to TRBD1 covers 8 bases. CDR1 SGDLS and CDR2 YYNGEE come from the germline V gene. This CDR3 contains 15 residues. V shed 4 bases, J shed 4 bases, and the junction held 9 bases outside the gene matches. The CDR3 sequence is CASSQGGQGGETQYF. The DNA for the CDR3 is TGTGCCAGCAGCCAAGGTGGACAGGGAGGAGAGACCCAGTACTTC.

This rearrangement joins TRBV19 to TRBJ2-1, with 16 bases identical to TRBD2. The germline V gene encodes CDR1 LNHDA and CDR2 SQIVND (reference sequence). The CDR3 is 15 amino acids. V was pared by 7 bases and J by 7 bases, with 4 bases of the junction left unmatched. The CDR3 loop reads CASTQGLAGGNEQFF. The CDR3 DNA reads as TGTGCCAGTACCCAGGGACTAGCGGGAGGGAATGAGCAGTTCTTC.

There are a few counts of this clonotype. This chain links TRBV4-2 with TRBJ2-7, with TRBD2 identical over 8 bases. Germline V gene sequence: CDR1 LGHNA, CDR2 YNFKEQ. With V trimmed by 0 bases and J by 0 bases, 4 bases remained unmatched. CDR3 length: 16 residues. CDR3 nucleotide sequence: TGTGCCAGCAGCCAAGAAGGGACTAGGAGCTCCTACGAGCAGTACTTC. Its translation is CASSQEGTRSSYEQYF.

As to this clonotype: A read error may produce the germline difference seen at one junction end. The rearrangement links TRBV12-3 or TRBV12-4 to TRBJ1-3, with no clear D. The CDR3 consists of 14 residues. The CDR3 reads CASSLHGSGNTTYF. CDR3 DNA: TGTGCCAGCAGTCTTCACGGCTCTGGAAACACCACATATTTT.